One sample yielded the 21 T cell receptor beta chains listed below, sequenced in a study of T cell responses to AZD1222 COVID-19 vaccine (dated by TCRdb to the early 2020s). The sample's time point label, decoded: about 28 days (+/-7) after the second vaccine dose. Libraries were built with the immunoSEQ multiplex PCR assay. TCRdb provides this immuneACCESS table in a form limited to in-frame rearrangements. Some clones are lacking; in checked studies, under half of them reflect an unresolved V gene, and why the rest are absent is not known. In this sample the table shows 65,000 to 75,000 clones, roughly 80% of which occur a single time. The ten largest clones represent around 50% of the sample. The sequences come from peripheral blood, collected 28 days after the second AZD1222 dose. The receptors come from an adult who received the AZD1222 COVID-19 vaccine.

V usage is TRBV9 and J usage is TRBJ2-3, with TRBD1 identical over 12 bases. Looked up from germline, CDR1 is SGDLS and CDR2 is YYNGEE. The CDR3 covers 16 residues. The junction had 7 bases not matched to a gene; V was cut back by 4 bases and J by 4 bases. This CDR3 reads CASSPTGTGGADTQYF. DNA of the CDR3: TGTGCCAGCAGCCCAACCGGGACAGGGGGCGCAGATACGCAGTATTTT.

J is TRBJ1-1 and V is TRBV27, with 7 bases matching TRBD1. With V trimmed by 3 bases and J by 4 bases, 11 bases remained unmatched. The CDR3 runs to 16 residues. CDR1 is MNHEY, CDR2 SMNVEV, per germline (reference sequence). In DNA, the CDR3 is TGTGCCAGCAGTTTTGACGGATACAGGGGAGGCACTGAAGCTTTCTTT. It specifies CASSFDGYRGGTEAFF.

The CDR3 DNA follows: TGTGCCAGCAGCTTAGTGGAAGGCCAGCCCCAGCATTTT. It encodes CASSLVEGQPQHF. The V gene is TRBV7-2, the J gene TRBJ1-5, with D unresolved. From germline, CDR1 is SGHTA and CDR2 FQGNSA. The CDR3 consists of 13 residues. V lost 1 base, J lost 7 bases, and 8 bases lay in between.

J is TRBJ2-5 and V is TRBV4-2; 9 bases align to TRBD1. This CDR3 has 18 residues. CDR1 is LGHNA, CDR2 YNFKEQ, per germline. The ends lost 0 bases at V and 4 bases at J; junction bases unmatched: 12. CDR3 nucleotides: TGTGCCAGCAGCCAAGAACGTTCCGGGACAGGGCCCCGAGAGACCCAGTACTTC. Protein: CASSQERSGTGPRETQYF.

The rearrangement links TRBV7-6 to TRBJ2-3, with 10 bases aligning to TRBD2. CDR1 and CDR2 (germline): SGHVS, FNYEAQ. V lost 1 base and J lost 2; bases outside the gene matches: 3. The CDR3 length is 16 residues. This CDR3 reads CASSLVTSGTTDTQYF. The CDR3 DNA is TGTGCCAGCAGCTTAGTAACTAGCGGGACCACAGATACGCAGTATTTT.

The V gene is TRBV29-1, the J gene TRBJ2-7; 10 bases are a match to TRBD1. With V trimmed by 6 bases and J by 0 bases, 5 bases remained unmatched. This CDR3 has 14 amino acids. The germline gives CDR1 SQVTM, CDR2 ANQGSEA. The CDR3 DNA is TGCAGCGTCCGGGACAGGGGAGTCTCCTACGAGCAGTACTTC. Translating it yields CSVRDRGVSYEQYF.

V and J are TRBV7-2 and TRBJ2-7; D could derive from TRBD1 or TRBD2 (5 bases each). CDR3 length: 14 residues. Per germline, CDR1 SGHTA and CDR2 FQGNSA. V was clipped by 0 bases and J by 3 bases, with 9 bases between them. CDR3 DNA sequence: TGTGCCAGCAGCTTAGCGGGGACGATCTACGAGCAGTACTTC. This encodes CASSLAGTIYEQYF. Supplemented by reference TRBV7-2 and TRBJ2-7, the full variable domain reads GAGVSQSPSNKVTEKGKDVELRCDPISGHTALYWYRQSLGQGLEFLIYFQGNSAPDKSGLPSDRFSAERTGGSVSTLTIQRTQQEDSAVYLCASSLAGTIYEQYFGPGTRLTVT.

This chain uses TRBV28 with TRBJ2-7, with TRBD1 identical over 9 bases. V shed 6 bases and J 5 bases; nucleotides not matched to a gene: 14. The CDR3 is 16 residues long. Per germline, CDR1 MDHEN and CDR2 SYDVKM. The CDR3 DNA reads TGTGCCAGCAGCCCTCATGGGGGGACAGGGTCCAACGAGCAGTACTTC. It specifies CASSPHGGTGSNEQYF.

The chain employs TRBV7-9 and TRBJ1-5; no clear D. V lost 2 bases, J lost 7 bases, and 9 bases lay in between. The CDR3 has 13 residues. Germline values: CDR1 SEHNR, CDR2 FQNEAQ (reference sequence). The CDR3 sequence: CASSLTGGQPQHF. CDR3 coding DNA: TGTGCCAGCAGCTTAACGGGTGGCCAGCCCCAGCATTTT.

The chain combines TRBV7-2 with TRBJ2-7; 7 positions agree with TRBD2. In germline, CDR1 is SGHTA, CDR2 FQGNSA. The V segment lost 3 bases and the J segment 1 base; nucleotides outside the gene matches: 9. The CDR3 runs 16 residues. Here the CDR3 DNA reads TGTGCCAGCAGCTTGTCCGGGGGTAGCGGGTCCTACGAGCAGTACTTC. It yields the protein CASSLSGGSGSYEQYF.

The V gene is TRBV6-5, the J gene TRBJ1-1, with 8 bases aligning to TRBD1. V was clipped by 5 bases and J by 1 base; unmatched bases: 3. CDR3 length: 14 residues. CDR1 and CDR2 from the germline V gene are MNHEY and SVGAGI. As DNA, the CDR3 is TGTGCCAGCAGTATGACAGGGGAGAACACTGAAGCTTTCTTT. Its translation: CASSMTGENTEAFF.

CDR3 protein: CASRTGDYTGELFF. In nucleotides, the CDR3 is TGTGCCAGCAGAACCGGGGATTACACCGGGGAGCTGTTTTTT. The chain links TRBV2 to TRBJ2-2; tentative D call: TRBD2 (5 bases). The CDR3 is made up of 14 amino acids. Germline V lookup: CDR1 SNHLY, CDR2 FYNNEI. V gave up 6 bases and J gave up 3 bases, with 11 bases separating them.

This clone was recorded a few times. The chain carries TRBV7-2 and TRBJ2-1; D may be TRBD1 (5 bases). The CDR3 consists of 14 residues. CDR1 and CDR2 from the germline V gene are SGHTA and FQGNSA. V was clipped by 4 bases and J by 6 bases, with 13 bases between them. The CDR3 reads CASSSDSPRNEQFF. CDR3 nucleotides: TGTGCCAGCAGCTCAGACAGTCCCCGCAATGAGCAGTTCTTC.

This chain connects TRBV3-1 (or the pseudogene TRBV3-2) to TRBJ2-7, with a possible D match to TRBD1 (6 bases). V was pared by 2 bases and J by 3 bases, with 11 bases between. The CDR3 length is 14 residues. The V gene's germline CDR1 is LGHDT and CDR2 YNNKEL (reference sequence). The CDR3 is CASSQIQGHYEQYF. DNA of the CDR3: TGTGCCAGCAGCCAAATCCAGGGACACTACGAGCAGTACTTC.

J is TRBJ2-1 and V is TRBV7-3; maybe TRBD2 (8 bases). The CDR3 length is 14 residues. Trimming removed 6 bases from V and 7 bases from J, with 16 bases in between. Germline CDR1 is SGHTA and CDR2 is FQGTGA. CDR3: CASSPGGGWNEQFF. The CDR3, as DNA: TGTGCCAGCAGTCCGGGAGGGGGCTGGAATGAGCAGTTCTTC.

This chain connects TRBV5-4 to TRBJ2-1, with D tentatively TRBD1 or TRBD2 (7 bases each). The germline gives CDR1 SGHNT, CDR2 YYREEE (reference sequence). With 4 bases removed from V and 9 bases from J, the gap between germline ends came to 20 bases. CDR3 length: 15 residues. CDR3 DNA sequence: TGTGCCAGCAGCGGGGGGGACAGTTTCTTAGGTGAGCAGTTCTTC. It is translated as CASSGGDSFLGEQFF.

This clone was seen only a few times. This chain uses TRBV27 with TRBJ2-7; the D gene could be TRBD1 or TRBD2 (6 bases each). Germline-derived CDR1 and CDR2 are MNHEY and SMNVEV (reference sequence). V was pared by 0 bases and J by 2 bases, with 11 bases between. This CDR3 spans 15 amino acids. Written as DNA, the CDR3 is TGTGCCAGCAGTTTATCAACAGGGAGGACCTACGAGCAGTACTTC. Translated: CASSLSTGRTYEQYF.

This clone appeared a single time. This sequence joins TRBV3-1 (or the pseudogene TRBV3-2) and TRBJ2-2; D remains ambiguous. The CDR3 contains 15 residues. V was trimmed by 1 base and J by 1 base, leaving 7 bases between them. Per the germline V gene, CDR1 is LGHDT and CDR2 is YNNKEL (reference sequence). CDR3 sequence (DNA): TGTGCCAGCAGCCAAGTTGCGCGGAACACCGGGGAGCTGTTTTTT. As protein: CASSQVARNTGELFF.

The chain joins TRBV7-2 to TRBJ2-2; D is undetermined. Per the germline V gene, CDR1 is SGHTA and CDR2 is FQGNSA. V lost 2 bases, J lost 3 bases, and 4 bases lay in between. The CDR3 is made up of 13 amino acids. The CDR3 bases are TGTGCCAGCAGCTTACAGTACACCGGGGAGCTGTTTTTT. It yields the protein CASSLQYTGELFF.

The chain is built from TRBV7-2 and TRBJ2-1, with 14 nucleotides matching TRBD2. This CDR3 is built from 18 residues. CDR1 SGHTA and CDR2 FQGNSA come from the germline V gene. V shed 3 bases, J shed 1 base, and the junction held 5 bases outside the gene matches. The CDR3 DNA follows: TGTGCCAGCAGCTTCGGGACTAGCGGGAGAGGTTCCTACAATGAGCAGTTCTTC. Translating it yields CASSFGTSGRGSYNEQFF.

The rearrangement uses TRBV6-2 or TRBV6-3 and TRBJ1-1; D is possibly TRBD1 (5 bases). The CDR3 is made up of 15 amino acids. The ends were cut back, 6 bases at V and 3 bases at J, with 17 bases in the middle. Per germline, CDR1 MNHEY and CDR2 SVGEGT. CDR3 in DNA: TGTGCCAGCAGCAACGCGGGTGGAGGGGACACTGAAGCTTTCTTT. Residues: CASSNAGGGDTEAFF.